This T cell receptor beta chain was sequenced in a study of T-cell memory formation after mild COVID-19. Study results and limitations: Most CD4+ clones that shrank were in CM and EM, while CD8+ ones turned up in EMRA.

In TCRdb, the 5' RACE reads were re-called with MiXCR into one record per CDR3 protein. This sample has roughly 600,000 distinct CDR3 sequences, with around 17% found just once. Regarding this clonotype: Its antigen is unidentified.

The TCR sequence derives from an adult woman who had mild COVID-19 (a few samples of this study predate the infection). Cell type and time point are not known. Sequenced sample: PBMCs or a T cell subset sorted from them (not recorded which).

Here the CDR3 reads CSATSTGSYNEQFF. CDR3 coding DNA: TGCAGTGCTACTTCGACAGGTTCATACAATGAGCAGTTCTTC. The rearrangement links TRBV20-1 to TRBJ2-1, with a weak D call TRBD1 (6 bases). There are 14 residues in the CDR3. From germline, CDR1 is DFQATT and CDR2 SNEGSKA (reference sequence). Trimming took 4 bases from V and 4 from J, leaving 14 bases between them.